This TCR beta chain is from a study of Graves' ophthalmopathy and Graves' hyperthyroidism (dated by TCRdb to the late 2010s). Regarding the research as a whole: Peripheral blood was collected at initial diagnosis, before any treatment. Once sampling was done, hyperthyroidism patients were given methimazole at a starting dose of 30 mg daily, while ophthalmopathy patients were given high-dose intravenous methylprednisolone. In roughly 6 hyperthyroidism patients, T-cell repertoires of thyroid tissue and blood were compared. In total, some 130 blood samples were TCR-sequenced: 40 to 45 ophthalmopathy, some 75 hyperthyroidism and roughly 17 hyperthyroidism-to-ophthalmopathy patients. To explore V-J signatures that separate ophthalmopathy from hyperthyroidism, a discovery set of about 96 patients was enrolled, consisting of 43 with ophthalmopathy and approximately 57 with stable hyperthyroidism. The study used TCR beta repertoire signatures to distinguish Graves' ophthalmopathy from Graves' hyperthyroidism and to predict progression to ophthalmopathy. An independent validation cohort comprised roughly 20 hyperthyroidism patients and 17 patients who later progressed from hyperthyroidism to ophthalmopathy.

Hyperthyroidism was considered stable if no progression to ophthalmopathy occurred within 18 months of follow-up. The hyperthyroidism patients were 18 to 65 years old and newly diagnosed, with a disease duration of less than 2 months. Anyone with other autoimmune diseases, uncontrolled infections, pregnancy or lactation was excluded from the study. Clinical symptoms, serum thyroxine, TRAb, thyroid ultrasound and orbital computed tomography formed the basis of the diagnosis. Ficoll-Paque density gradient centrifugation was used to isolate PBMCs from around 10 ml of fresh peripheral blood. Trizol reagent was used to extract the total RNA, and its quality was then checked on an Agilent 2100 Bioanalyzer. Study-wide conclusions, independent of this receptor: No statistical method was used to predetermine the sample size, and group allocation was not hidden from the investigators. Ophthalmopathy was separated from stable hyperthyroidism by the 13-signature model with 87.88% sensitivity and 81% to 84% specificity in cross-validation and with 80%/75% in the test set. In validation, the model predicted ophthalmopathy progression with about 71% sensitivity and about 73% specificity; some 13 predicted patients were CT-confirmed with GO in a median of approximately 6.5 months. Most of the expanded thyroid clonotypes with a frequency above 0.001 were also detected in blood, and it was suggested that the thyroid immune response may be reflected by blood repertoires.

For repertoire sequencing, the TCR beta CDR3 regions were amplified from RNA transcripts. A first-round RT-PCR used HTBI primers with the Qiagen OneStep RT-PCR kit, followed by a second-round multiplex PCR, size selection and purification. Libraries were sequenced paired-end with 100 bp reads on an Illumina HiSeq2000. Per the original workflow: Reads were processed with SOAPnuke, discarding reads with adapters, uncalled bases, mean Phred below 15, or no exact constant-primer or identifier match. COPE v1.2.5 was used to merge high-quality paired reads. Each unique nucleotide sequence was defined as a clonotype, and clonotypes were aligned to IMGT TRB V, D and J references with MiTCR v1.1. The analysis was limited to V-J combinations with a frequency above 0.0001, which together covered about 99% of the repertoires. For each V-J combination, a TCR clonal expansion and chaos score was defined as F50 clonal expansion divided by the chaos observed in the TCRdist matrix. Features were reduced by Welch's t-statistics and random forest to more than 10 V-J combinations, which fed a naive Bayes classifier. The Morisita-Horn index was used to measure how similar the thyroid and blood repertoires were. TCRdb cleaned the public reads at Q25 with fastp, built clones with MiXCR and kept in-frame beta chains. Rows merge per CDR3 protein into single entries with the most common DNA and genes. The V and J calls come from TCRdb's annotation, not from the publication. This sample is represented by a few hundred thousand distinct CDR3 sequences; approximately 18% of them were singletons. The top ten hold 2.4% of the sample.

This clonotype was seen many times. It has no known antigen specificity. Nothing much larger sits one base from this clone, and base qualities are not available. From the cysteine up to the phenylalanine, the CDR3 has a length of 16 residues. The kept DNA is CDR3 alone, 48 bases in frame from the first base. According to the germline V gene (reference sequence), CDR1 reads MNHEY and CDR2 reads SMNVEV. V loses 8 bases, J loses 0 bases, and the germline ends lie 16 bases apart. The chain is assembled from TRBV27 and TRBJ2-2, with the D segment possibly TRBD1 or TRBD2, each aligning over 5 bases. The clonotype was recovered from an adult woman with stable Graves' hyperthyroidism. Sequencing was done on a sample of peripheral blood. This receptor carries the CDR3 CASGDVRGSNTGELFF. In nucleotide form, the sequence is TGTGCCAGCGGGGACGTAAGGGGCTCGAACACCGGGGAGCTGTTTTTT.